This T cell receptor beta chain was profiled in a study of blood T cell repertoires in COVID-19. Study as a whole: The United States, Italy and Spain supplied acute and convalescent COVID-19 samples. PBMCs, B-cell-depleted T cells, or T cells provided the cDNA or gDNA that made up the material.

CDR3 length equals 15 residues. Germline V gene sequence: CDR1 SGHAT, CDR2 FQNNGV. V was cut by 1 base and J by 3 bases, with 13 bases left in between. Per the original data handling: Estimates of nucleated cell counts were drawn from the amplification of reference gene primers. Clones were read by immunoSEQ multiplex PCR, and TCRdb kept only the in-frame ones, dropping some. The DNA gave D and trimming, while V, J and clone size come from that table. This repertoire shows 160,000 or so clones, about nine tenths found once; its top ten account for about 2.4%. The sequence came from a woman in her 70s with acute or convalescent COVID-19. Sequenced input: peripheral blood. The chain combines TRBV11-2 with TRBJ2-7; tentative D call: TRBD1 (6 bases). CDR3 sequence: CASSLVLTGYYEQYF. For the CDR3, the DNA is TGTGCCAGCAGCTTAGTACTGACAGGCTACTACGAGCAGTACTTC.